This T cell receptor beta chain was captured by sequencing in a study of cytomegalovirus exposure and HLA in healthy donors. The germline CDR1 and CDR2 sequences are MNHEY and SMNVEV (reference sequence). V shed 2 bases and J 1 base; nucleotides not matched to a gene: 15. CDR3 length: 20 residues. This clone turned up a few times. The antigen remains undetermined. Primers for the PCR totalled 60 Vbeta and 13 Jbeta. Some clones are missing from TCRdb's copy, which holds only in-frame ones; the method was immunoSEQ multiplex PCR. The sample carries almost 70,000 clones, under 80% recorded once. Study observations and caveats: Some highly shared sequence variants likely arose as a pipeline artifact. Rare TCR sequences predominated, though certain public TCRs were found in many donors. Cytomegalovirus status, reportedly, was diagnosed with high specificity and sensitivity by the classifier.

The sample comprised PBMCs. This sequence joins TRBV27 and TRBJ2-3, with 10 bases aligning to TRBD2. The source of this sequence is a male donor in good health and CMV-seropositive. Here the CDR3 reads CASSLGLGSGRYPGTDTQYF. The CDR3, as DNA: TGTGCCAGCAGTTTAGGTCTGGGTAGCGGGAGGTATCCTGGCACAGATACGCAGTATTTT.